The 27 T cell receptor beta chains presented below share a single source sample, sequenced in a study of blood T cell repertoires in COVID-19. The method was immunoSEQ multiplex PCR; TCRdb's version includes in-frame clones alone and lacks a portion of them. The sample records roughly 250,000 clones, about nine tenths being singletons. Sequencing used PBMCs or T cells enriched from blood (not recorded which). The source of these receptors is a woman between 40 and 55 years old with acute COVID-19.

The chain has TRBV11-3 and TRBJ2-3; D is unclear. The CDR3 length is 15 residues. V was clipped by 1 base and J by 1 base, with 9 bases between them. Germline CDR1 and CDR2: SGHNT and YENEEA. The CDR3 sequence is CASSLVSLGTDTQYF. The CDR3 bases are TGTGCCAGCAGCTTAGTCTCCCTAGGCACAGATACGCAGTATTTT.

This chain connects TRBV7-7 to TRBJ2-2; 11 bases align to TRBD2. This CDR3 has 16 residues. Germline V lookup: CDR1 SSHAT, CDR2 FNYEAQ (reference sequence). CDR3 loop: CASSLAGGPGTGELFF. In DNA form, the CDR3 reads TGTGCTTCATCGTTAGCGGGAGGGCCGGGCACCGGGGAGCTGTTTTTT.

The J gene is TRBJ2-7, the V gene TRBV5-6; D call uncertain. Looked up from germline, CDR1 is SGHDT and CDR2 is YYEEEE. The CDR3 covers 13 residues. V shed 1 base and J shed 2 bases, with 7 bases lying between them. The CDR3 reads CASSLIDTYEQYF. The CDR3 region has the DNA TGTGCCAGCAGCTTGATAGATACCTACGAGCAGTACTTC.

This chain connects TRBV27 to TRBJ1-6; D is undetermined. Trimming shortened V by 1 base and J by 14 bases, and 15 bases separated the two germline ends. This CDR3 region has 14 residues. Germline CDR1 reads MNHEY; CDR2 reads SMNVEV (reference sequence). The CDR3 DNA reads as TGTGCCAGCAGTTTATGGCCCGAAGAAGTCTCCCTCCACTTT. Residues: CASSLWPEEVSLHF.

The J gene is TRBJ1-3, the V gene TRBV24-1; D is unresolved. V was pared by 4 bases and J by 2 bases, with 14 bases between. Germline CDR1 is KGHDR and CDR2 is SFDVKD. The CDR3 is 16 amino acids. CDR3 nucleotide sequence: TGTGCCACCAGTGACTGCGAATCTCTCCCTGGAAACACCATATATTTT. Encoded protein: CATSDCESLPGNTIYF.

With regard to this clone: The same CDR3 also results from other DNA sequences found in this sample. The V call is TRBV5-1, the J call TRBJ2-7; weak D call: TRBD2 (5 bases). Germline CDR1 reads SGHRS; CDR2 reads YFSETQ. The CDR3 extends over 15 amino acids. V was trimmed by 1 base and J by 4 bases, leaving 15 bases between them. CDR3 sequence reads: CASSLTTGSYYEQYF. The CDR3, as DNA: TGCGCCAGCAGCTTGACAACGGGATCCTATTACGAGCAGTACTTC. Looking up the rest from reference TRBV5-1 and TRBJ2-7 gives the full variable domain: KAGVTQTPRYLIKTRGQQVTLSCSPISGHRSVSWYQQTPGQGLQFLFEYFSETQRNKGNFPGRFSGRQFSNSRSEMNVSTLELGDSALYLCASSLTTGSYYEQYFGPGTRLTVT.

The rearrangement links TRBV12-3 or TRBV12-4 to TRBJ1-5, with D perhaps TRBD1 (6 bases). The CDR3 covers 13 residues. V was shortened by 7 bases and J by 3 bases, with 10 bases between the two germline ends. The CDR3 loop is CASKDSDNQPQHF. CDR3 in DNA: TGTGCCAGCAAGGACAGTGACAATCAGCCCCAGCATTTT.

V and J are TRBV11-3 and TRBJ1-5; 7 bases are shared with TRBD1. The CDR3 is 16 amino acids. Germline CDR1 is SGHNT and CDR2 is YENEEA. Trimming cost V 5 bases and J 0 bases; bases outside gene matches: 7. The DNA of the CDR3 is TGTGCCAGCAGCGTTACAGGGGCTTATAGCAATCAGCCCCAGCATTTT. Translation: CASSVTGAYSNQPQHF.

Only one count was recorded for this clone. The rearrangement uses TRBV7-9 and TRBJ2-3, with D unclear. The CDR3 covers 13 residues. Germline V gene data show CDR1 as SEHNR and CDR2 as FQNEAQ (reference sequence). V lost 5 bases to trimming and J lost 6 bases, with 12 bases between them. The CDR3 is CASSLLKEDTQYF. DNA for the CDR3: TGTGCCAGCAGCCTACTTAAGGAGGATACGCAGTATTTT. Based on the CDR3 plus reference TRBV7-9 and TRBJ2-3, the full variable domain is DTGVSQNPRHKITKRGQNVTFRCDPISEHNRLYWYRQTLGQGPEFLTYFQNEAQLEKSRLLSDRFSAERPKGSFSTLEIQRTEQGDSAMYLCASSLLKEDTQYFGPGTRLTVL.

With regard to this clone: One junction end does not reproduce the germline sequence, and a read error may be involved. The CDR3, as DNA: TGTGCCAGCAGCCCCTGGGGCAGCCCCTACCAGCAGTACTTC. It encodes CASSPWGSPYQQYF. V and J are TRBV5-6 and TRBJ2-7; a possible D gene is TRBD1 (5 bases). This CDR3 is 14 amino acids long. Germline V gene data show CDR1 as SGHDT and CDR2 as YYEEEE.

The chain has TRBV6-5 and TRBJ2-5; 10 nucleotides line up with TRBD1. The CDR3 is made up of 15 amino acids. Germline loops: CDR1 MNHEY, CDR2 SVGAGI. V dropped 6 bases and J dropped 4; count of bases not matched to a gene: 8. This CDR3 is CASRYGDRGVETQYF. DNA for the CDR3: TGTGCCAGCAGATATGGGGACAGGGGTGTAGAGACCCAGTACTTC.

The count of this clone is one. The chain recombines TRBV7-2 with TRBJ2-1, with TRBD2 as a possible D gene (5 bases). The germline V gene has CDR1 SGHTA and CDR2 FQGNSA. The germline V and J ends were trimmed by 2 bases and 0 bases, with 11 bases remaining between them. This CDR3 comprises 16 residues. The CDR3 DNA is TGTGCCAGCAGCTTACGAAGCGGAACCTCCTACAATGAGCAGTTCTTC. This translates into CASSLRSGTSYNEQFF.

The chain links TRBV27 to TRBJ2-5; 9 positions match TRBD2. CDR1 and CDR2 (germline): MNHEY, SMNVEV (reference sequence). The CDR3 has 14 amino acids. V shed 5 bases, J shed 5 bases, and the junction held 6 bases outside the gene matches. CDR3 DNA sequence: TGTGCCAGCAGTCGGCGGGAGGGCCGGGAGACCCAGTACTTC. The encoded protein is CASSRREGRETQYF.

The CDR3 sequence: CASSSVVQETQYF. The DNA for the CDR3 is TGCGCCAGCAGCTCGGTAGTCCAAGAGACCCAGTACTTC. This chain uses TRBV5-1 with TRBJ2-5; D unclear. V lost 3 bases and J 1 base, leaving 7 bases between the germline ends. CDR1 and CDR2 (germline): SGHRS, YFSETQ. This CDR3 has 13 amino acids.

This sequence joins TRBV28 and TRBJ2-7, with 9 bases fitting TRBD2. V lost 6 bases, J lost 2 bases, and 23 bases stayed unmatched. From germline, CDR1 is MDHEN and CDR2 SYDVKM. The CDR3 runs to 20 residues. As DNA, the CDR3 is TGTGCCAGCAGCCCTCGAGGCGGGGGGGCCACCTTAGGAGGCACCTACGAGCAGTACTTC. This translates into CASSPRGGGATLGGTYEQYF.

The genes are TRBV6-2 or TRBV6-3 and TRBJ2-2, with 7 bases that match TRBD2. The CDR3 runs to 15 residues. V was clipped by 2 bases and J by 4 bases; unmatched bases: 4. Germline assignment: CDR1 MNHEY and CDR2 SVGEGT. The DNA of the CDR3 is TGTGCCAGCAGTTACGCGGGGGAAATCACCGGGGAGCTGTTTTTT. Amino acids: CASSYAGEITGELFF.

This rearrangement joins TRBV7-3 to TRBJ2-2; TRBD1 matches at 9 bases. The CDR3 sequence is 14 residues long. Germline V lookup: CDR1 SGHTA, CDR2 FQGTGA. The ends lost 6 bases at V and 4 bases at J; junction bases unmatched: 3. Here the CDR3 DNA reads TGTGCCAGCAGATCGACAGGGGGCACCGGGGAGCTGTTTTTT. Encoded protein: CASRSTGGTGELFF.

The chain employs TRBV6-4 and TRBJ2-1; TRBD2 matches 9 bases. The CDR3 is made up of 14 amino acids. Germline CDR1 reads MRHNA; CDR2 reads SNTAGT. Trimming removed 4 bases from V and 15 bases from J; junction bases left unmatched: 13. CDR3 region: CASSVGLATSQRFF. The CDR3 DNA follows: TGTGCCAGCAGTGTAGGACTAGCGACGAGCCAGCGGTTCTTC.

This chain uses TRBV7-3 with TRBJ2-3; 13 bases are shared with TRBD2. The CDR3 has 19 residues. Trimming cost V 5 bases and J 1 base; bases outside gene matches: 12. Germline values: CDR1 SGHTA, CDR2 FQGTGA. The CDR3 is CASSTSTLLAGGRTDTQYF. The CDR3 region has the DNA TGTGCCAGCAGCACAAGCACCCTACTAGCGGGAGGGCGCACAGATACGCAGTATTTT.

The chain couples TRBV4-1 to TRBJ2-5, with TRBD2 matching over 9 bases. Losses at the gene ends were 1 base for V and 4 bases for J; bases not matched to a gene: 10. From germline, CDR1 is MGHRA and CDR2 YSYEKL. The CDR3 length is 17 residues. DNA for the CDR3: TGCGCCAGCAGCCAAGGATTGGGTAGCGGGGGTGGAGAGACCCAGTACTTC. It codes for CASSQGLGSGGGETQYF.

Written as DNA, the CDR3 is TGCAGCGTCAGCCGGGACACGAGCTCTGGAAACACCATATATTTT. As protein: CSVSRDTSSGNTIYF. The chain uses TRBV29-1 and TRBJ1-3, with D perhaps TRBD1 (6 bases). V lost 6 bases and J lost 0, with 15 bases in between. CDR3 size: 15 residues. The V gene's germline CDR1 is SQVTM and CDR2 ANQGSEA.

The genes are TRBV7-2 and TRBJ2-1; D might be TRBD2 (6 bases). The CDR3 is made up of 16 amino acids. Germline loops: CDR1 SGHTA, CDR2 FQGNSA. Deletions cut 4 bases from V and 1 base from J, with 14 bases between. CDR3 region: CASSSDRDLSYNEQFF. CDR3 sequence (DNA): TGTGCCAGCAGCTCAGACCGGGACTTGTCCTACAATGAGCAGTTCTTC.

The genes are TRBV5-1 and TRBJ2-5; 8 positions match TRBD2. V shed 1 base, J shed 2 bases, and the junction held 10 bases outside the gene matches. Germline V gene data show CDR1 as SGHRS and CDR2 as YFSETQ. CDR3 length equals 17 residues. In DNA, the CDR3 is TGCGCCAGCAGCTTGACGGGGGGGCCGACATTTCAAGAGACCCAGTACTTC. Encoded protein: CASSLTGGPTFQETQYF.

This chain uses TRBV28 with TRBJ2-1; D gene uncertain. The CDR3 loop spans 15 amino acids. Trimming pared 3 bases from V and 0 bases from J, leaving 9 bases between. Germline V gene sequence: CDR1 MDHEN, CDR2 SYDVKM. The CDR3 sequence is CASSLMGASYNEQFF. CDR3 nucleotides: TGTGCCAGCAGTTTGATGGGCGCCTCCTACAATGAGCAGTTCTTC.

This rearrangement joins TRBV6-6 to TRBJ1-3; 9 positions match TRBD1. Germline values: CDR1 MNHNY, CDR2 SVGAGI (reference sequence). V dropped 5 bases and J dropped 1; count of bases not matched to a gene: 9. The CDR3 has 17 amino acids. Here the CDR3 reads CASSPGQGRISGNTIYF. CDR3 DNA: TGTGCCAGCAGTCCAGGACAGGGGAGAATATCTGGAAACACCATATATTTT.

The sample holds one count of this clone. The V gene is TRBV5-3, the J gene TRBJ1-1, with a weak D call TRBD1 (6 bases). TRBV5-3 is assigned to the ORF class and has an uncertain function. The CDR3 contains 15 residues. The V and J ends lost 4 bases and 1 base respectively, with 14 bases between them. The CDR3 bases are TGTGCCAGAAGCCCCGGACAGTCTAAGAACACTGAAGCTTTCTTT. Amino acids: CARSPGQSKNTEAFF.

The chain has TRBV19 and TRBJ1-5; TRBD1 is a possible D gene (5 bases). The CDR3 totals 14 residues. Germline V gives CDR1 LNHDA, CDR2 SQIVND (reference sequence). V was cut by 6 bases and J by 5 bases, with 14 bases left in between. CDR3 in amino acids: CASSAQGLHQPQHF. The CDR3 DNA follows: TGTGCCAGTAGCGCCCAGGGCCTACATCAGCCCCAGCATTTT.